The 28 T cell receptor beta chains reported below all come from one sample, sequenced in a study of blood T cell repertoires in COVID-19. Profiling relied on immunoSEQ multiplex PCR, and the TCRdb table lists in-frame clones only, not all of them. Altogether roughly 210,000 clones are present, around 86% being singletons, with the ten largest covering 5.5% to 8.5%. The sequenced material came from PBMCs or T cells enriched from blood (not recorded which). Receptors originate from a man aged 30 to 45 in a cohort exposed to, infected with or recovered from COVID-19 (not recorded which).

The genes are TRBV6-5 and TRBJ2-1; a possible D gene is TRBD2 (5 bases). The V gene lost 1 base and the J gene lost 9 bases, with 10 bases spanning the gap. The germline gives CDR1 MNHEY, CDR2 SVGAGI. The CDR3 loop spans 13 amino acids. The CDR3 region is CASSYYAGGEQFF. CDR3 bases: TGTGCCAGCAGTTACTATGCGGGCGGTGAGCAGTTCTTC.

V gene TRBV5-1 combines with J gene TRBJ1-2; perhaps TRBD1 as D (6 bases). The CDR3 contains 14 residues. The V and J ends lost 5 bases and 3 bases respectively, with 14 bases between them. From germline, CDR1 is SGHRS and CDR2 YFSETQ. CDR3 sequence (DNA): TGCGCCAGCAGGGGGGCACCAAGGGACTATGGCTACACCTTC. It codes for CASRGAPRDYGYTF.

The rearrangement links TRBV27 to TRBJ1-2, with TRBD1 matching 8 bases. The CDR3 has 15 amino acids. CDR1 MNHEY and CDR2 SMNVEV come from the germline V gene (reference sequence). V was pared by 3 bases and J by 7 bases, with 10 bases of the junction left unmatched. CDR3 loop: CASSFRDRWHLGYTF. The CDR3 region has the DNA TGTGCCAGCAGTTTCCGGGACAGGTGGCATCTTGGCTACACCTTC.

The genes are TRBV19 and TRBJ1-6, with D perhaps matching TRBD1 (5 bases). The germline V gene has CDR1 LNHDA and CDR2 SQIVND (reference sequence). Trimming left V 5 bases short and J 9 bases short, with 23 bases between. The CDR3 is made up of 17 amino acids. The CDR3 bases are TGTGCCAGTAGTCCTGACCCCGAGTTAAGGGGAAGTTCACCCCTCCACTTT. Translation: CASSPDPELRGSSPLHF.

The chain couples TRBV7-3 to TRBJ2-1, with 7 positions matching TRBD2. The CDR3 has 15 amino acids. Trimming at V came to 10 bases and at J to 2 bases, leaving 11 bases not matched to a gene. Germline CDR1 and CDR2: SGHTA and FQGTGA. CDR3 protein: CATSIRGGAYNEQFF. CDR3 DNA: TGTGCCACCTCTATACGTGGGGGGGCCTACAATGAGCAGTTCTTC.

The genes are TRBV28 and TRBJ1-5; TRBD1 matches 7 bases. Germline-derived CDR1 and CDR2 are MDHEN and SYDVKM. Germline trimming cut 6 bases from V and 0 bases from J; bases unmatched to any gene: 11. There are 17 residues in the CDR3. The CDR3 DNA follows: TGTGCCAGCAGCTCGATTTCGGGACAGTATAGCAATCAGCCCCAGCATTTT. It is translated as CASSSISGQYSNQPQHF.

The chain employs TRBV4-1 and TRBJ2-7, with D hard to call. V was cut by 2 bases and J by 2 bases, with 10 bases left in between. Germline V gene sequence: CDR1 MGHRA, CDR2 YSYEKL. The CDR3 is 14 residues long. The CDR3 reads CASSQSQIPYEQYF. Written as DNA, the CDR3 is TGCGCCAGCAGCCAAAGTCAGATTCCCTACGAGCAGTACTTC.

The chain links TRBV4-3 to TRBJ2-4, with D perhaps matching TRBD2 (7 bases). Trimming took 4 bases from V and 7 from J, leaving 11 bases between them. The CDR3 contains 13 residues. From germline, CDR1 is LGHNA and CDR2 YSLEER. CDR3 sequence reads: CASSLEGGNIQYF. CDR3 DNA sequence: TGCGCCAGCAGCCTGGAGGGGGGGAACATTCAGTACTTC.

The rearrangement uses TRBV4-3 and TRBJ1-6; D uncertain. The V and J ends lost 0 bases and 14 bases respectively, with 11 bases between them. CDR1 LGHNA and CDR2 YSLEER come from the germline V gene. The CDR3 spans 13 residues. CDR3 DNA sequence: TGCGCCAGCAGCCAAGATCACACATTTTCCCTCCACTTT. Protein product: CASSQDHTFSLHF.

This sequence joins TRBV12-3 or TRBV12-4 and TRBJ2-7; tentatively, D is TRBD2 (7 bases). There are 12 residues in the CDR3. The V and J ends lost 7 bases and 6 bases respectively, with 13 bases between them. DNA of the CDR3: TGTGCCAGCATCGGGGGGCCAGGCGAGCAGTACTTC. Translated, it gives CASIGGPGEQYF.

This chain links TRBV6-4 with TRBJ2-3, with 11 nucleotides matching TRBD2. The CDR3 is 16 residues long. J was trimmed by 4 bases and V by 3 bases; bases with no gene match: 6. Germline CDR1 and CDR2: MRHNA and SNTAGT. The CDR3 DNA is TGTGCCAGCAGTGAACTAGCGGGAGACGGGGCAGATACGCAGTATTTT. Protein: CASSELAGDGADTQYF.

The rearrangement joins TRBV28 to TRBJ1-4, with 8 bases identical to TRBD1. Germline V gives CDR1 MDHEN, CDR2 SYDVKM. The CDR3 contains 17 residues. The trim removed 3 bases at V and 8 bases at J, leaving 14 bases unmatched. CDR3 in amino acids: CASSFPFEGQVGEKLFF. The CDR3 DNA follows: TGTGCCAGCAGTTTCCCCTTCGAGGGACAGGTAGGGGAAAAACTGTTTTTT.

The chain carries TRBV18 and TRBJ1-5; possibly TRBD1 for D (6 bases). Germline V gene sequence: CDR1 KGHSH, CDR2 LQKENI. Between the trimmed V and J ends, which lost 6 bases and 6 bases, there was a span of 21 bases. CDR3 size: 16 residues. The CDR3 DNA reads TGTGCCAGCTCCTTCACCGGGACAAAAGGGGGTCAGCCCCAGCATTTT. This codes for CASSFTGTKGGQPQHF.

This clone was observed a few times. V and J are TRBV7-9 and TRBJ1-5, with 7 positions matching TRBD1. This CDR3 contains 15 residues. CDR1 and CDR2 from the germline V gene are SEHNR and FQNEAQ (reference sequence). V lost 1 base and J lost 4; bases outside the gene matches: 4. In DNA, the CDR3 is TGTGCCAGCAGCTTAGGTGGGACAGTAAATCAGCCCCAGCATTTT. Translation gives CASSLGGTVNQPQHF.

J is TRBJ2-7 and V is TRBV10-2, with D uncertain. The V and J ends lost 7 bases and 4 bases respectively, with 11 bases between them. The CDR3 loop spans 12 amino acids. From germline, CDR1 is WSHSY and CDR2 SAAADI. The CDR3 coding sequence is TGCGCCAGCACCGATACAGCTTACGAGCAGTACTTC. Protein product: CASTDTAYEQYF.

V gene TRBV19 combines with J gene TRBJ2-5; maybe TRBD2 (6 bases). The CDR3 loop spans 16 amino acids. Trimming shortened V by 3 bases and J by 1 base, and 15 bases separated the two germline ends. The germline V gene has CDR1 LNHDA and CDR2 SQIVND (reference sequence). The CDR3 here is CASSMFGGVFQETQYF. The CDR3 DNA reads TGTGCCAGTAGTATGTTTGGCGGGGTATTCCAAGAGACCCAGTACTTC.

CDR3 DNA sequence: TGCGCCAGCAGCTTGGTAATTGGGGGCCCCTACGAGCAGTACTTC. Its protein is CASSLVIGGPYEQYF. The chain links TRBV5-1 to TRBJ2-7; TRBD1 is a possible D gene (6 bases). The CDR3 has 15 residues. Trimming pared 0 bases from V and 2 bases from J, leaving 12 bases between. The germline CDR1 and CDR2 sequences are SGHRS and YFSETQ.

This clone was recorded once. V gene TRBV5-6 combines with J gene TRBJ1-6; 8 nucleotides agree with TRBD1. This CDR3 contains 13 residues. Germline V CDR1 and CDR2: SGHDT, YYEEEE. The V segment lost 4 bases and the J segment 10 bases; nucleotides outside the gene matches: 4. Here the CDR3 DNA reads TGTGCCAGCAGCATAGGACAGGGCTCACCCCTCCACTTT. It codes for CASSIGQGSPLHF.

This chain uses TRBV3-1 (or the pseudogene TRBV3-2) with TRBJ2-5, with TRBD2 matching 13 bases. This CDR3 has 13 residues. V trimming: 8 bases; J trimming: 5 bases; junction bases outside the gene matches: 2. Germline CDR1 reads LGHDT; CDR2 reads YNNKEL (reference sequence). The CDR3 is CASQLAGGETQYF. As DNA, the CDR3 is TGTGCCAGCCAACTAGCGGGAGGGGAGACCCAGTACTTC.

This rearrangement joins TRBV6-2 or TRBV6-3 to TRBJ2-2; 7 positions agree with TRBD1. Trimming cost V 4 bases and J 1 base; bases outside gene matches: 6. Germline CDR1 reads MNHEY; CDR2 reads SVGEGT. The CDR3 is 16 residues long. The chain's CDR3 is CASSLTGNWNTGELFF. CDR3 in DNA: TGTGCCAGCAGTTTGACAGGGAACTGGAACACCGGGGAGCTGTTTTTT.

CDR3 region: CASSVVLGGREQFF. The CDR3 region has the DNA TGTGCCAGCAGCGTAGTTCTAGGGGGCCGTGAGCAGTTCTTC. The chain carries TRBV9 and TRBJ2-1; 7 positions match TRBD1. Germline values: CDR1 SGDLS, CDR2 YYNGEE. The CDR3 has 14 amino acids. The V and J ends lost 0 bases and 9 bases, in that order; junction bases with no gene match: 6.

The chain uses TRBV9 and TRBJ1-1; 9 bases agree with TRBD1. The CDR3 is made up of 13 amino acids. Trimming removed 3 bases from V and 4 bases from J; junction bases left unmatched: 1. CDR1 and CDR2 (germline): SGDLS, YYNGEE. CDR3 nucleotide sequence: TGTGCCAGCAGCGGGACAGGGGTCACTGAAGCTTTCTTT. Residues: CASSGTGVTEAFF.

The gene calls are TRBV6-5 and TRBJ1-2; 8 nucleotides match TRBD1. The V and J ends lost 0 bases and 6 bases, in that order; junction bases with no gene match: 6. CDR1 is MNHEY and CDR2 is SVGAGI in the germline V gene. The length of the CDR3 is 15 residues. Written as DNA, the CDR3 is TGTGCCAGCAGTTACTCGAACAGGGGGAGGGATGGCTACACCTTC. Amino acids: CASSYSNRGRDGYTF.

The chain is built from TRBV7-8 and TRBJ1-6, with D perhaps matching TRBD1 (5 bases). Germline assignment: CDR1 SGHVS and CDR2 FQNEAQ. V was trimmed by 7 bases and J by 5 bases, leaving 21 bases between them. This CDR3 spans 17 amino acids. The CDR3 is CASTNLLGALNNSPLHF. Written as DNA, the CDR3 is TGTGCCAGCACGAACCTCTTAGGGGCCCTCAATAATTCACCCCTCCACTTT.

The chain combines TRBV7-8 with TRBJ2-5; 10 bases are a match to TRBD2. This CDR3 has 17 residues. J was trimmed by 4 bases and V by 2 bases; bases with no gene match: 10. Looked up from germline, CDR1 is SGHVS and CDR2 is FQNEAQ. The CDR3 loop reads CASSLLAGAGWGETQYF. The DNA of the CDR3 is TGTGCCAGCAGCTTACTAGCGGGAGCTGGGTGGGGAGAGACCCAGTACTTC.

This chain's CDR3 is CASSLHETQGNKQFF. CDR3 coding DNA: TGTGCCAGCAGCTTGCACGAAACTCAGGGGAATAAGCAGTTCTTC. The genes are TRBV7-8 and TRBJ2-1; a possible D gene is TRBD1 (6 bases). From germline, CDR1 is SGHVS and CDR2 FQNEAQ. This CDR3 contains 15 residues. Trimming pared 3 bases from V and 11 bases from J, leaving 20 bases between.

CDR3 DNA: TGTGCCAGCAGTTTGACAACCAGACCTGAAGCTTTCTTT. This encodes CASSLTTRPEAFF. This sequence joins TRBV28 and TRBJ1-1; D is unclear. CDR1 and CDR2 from the germline V gene are MDHEN and SYDVKM. The V end was cut by 3 bases, the J end by 6 bases, with 11 bases between. There are 13 residues in the CDR3.

J is TRBJ1-1 and V is TRBV27; unclear D gene. Germline V gives CDR1 MNHEY, CDR2 SMNVEV (reference sequence). This CDR3 comprises 16 residues. V was trimmed by 2 bases and J by 0 bases, leaving 13 bases between them. Here the CDR3 DNA reads TGTGCCAGCAGTTTAGTGGGAGACGGACTGAACACTGAAGCTTTCTTT. It encodes CASSLVGDGLNTEAFF.